One and the same sample provided the 25 T cell receptor beta chains below, sequenced in a study of shared clonotypes between healthy human individuals. Libraries were prepared by immunoSEQ multiplex PCR; TCRdb keeps only in-frame clonotypes and omits some of them. This table holds fewer than 100,000 clones, 67% found once. Sequencing was done on a sample of memory CD8+ T cells sorted from blood. The subset here: CD45RO+ cells pooled with CCR7-negative TemRA cells. The source of these receptors is a young man in good health.

In DNA, the CDR3 is TGTGCCAGCAGTACGCGACGGCCCGCTCGGGTCACAGATACGCAGTATTTT. It is translated as CASSTRRPARVTDTQYF. V is TRBV27 and J is TRBJ2-3; D is unclear. The CDR3 has 17 amino acids. V was pared by 5 bases and J by 2 bases, with 20 bases between. The V gene's germline CDR1 is MNHEY and CDR2 SMNVEV (reference sequence).

The chain couples TRBV4-1 to TRBJ2-7; 8 bases match TRBD2. The length of the CDR3 is 16 residues. V was pared by 5 bases and J by 2 bases, with 11 bases of the junction left unmatched. Germline assignment: CDR1 MGHRA and CDR2 YSYEKL. The CDR3 nucleotides are TGCGCCAGCAGCTTCGGGGGGGCTCGGCGTACCTACGAGCAGTACTTC. This gives the protein CASSFGGARRTYEQYF.

The table lists this clone with many counts. This chain connects TRBV5-1 to TRBJ2-1, with D unresolved. This CDR3 has 15 residues. Germline-derived CDR1 and CDR2 are SGHRS and YFSETQ. The V gene lost 0 bases and the J gene lost 5 bases, with 12 bases spanning the gap. CDR3 sequence (DNA): TGCGCCAGCAGCTTGGGTGAATCGGGTCACAATGAGCAGTTCTTC. It yields the protein CASSLGESGHNEQFF. The entire variable domain, with the rest obtained from reference TRBV5-1 and TRBJ2-1, is as follows: KAGVTQTPRYLIKTRGQQVTLSCSPISGHRSVSWYQQTPGQGLQFLFEYFSETQRNKGNFPGRFSGRQFSNSRSEMNVSTLELGDSALYLCASSLGESGHNEQFFGPGTRLTVL.

The chain recombines TRBV27 with TRBJ2-1, with 7 bases aligning to TRBD2. The CDR3 sequence is 14 residues long. V was pared by 7 bases and J by 7 bases, with 10 bases of the junction left unmatched. In germline, CDR1 is MNHEY, CDR2 SMNVEV (reference sequence). The CDR3 sequence: CASTSSGGKNEQFF. The CDR3 region has the DNA TGTGCCAGCACCTCATCCGGGGGGAAAAATGAGCAGTTCTTC.

This chain uses TRBV4-3 with TRBJ1-2, with D unresolved. The CDR3 length is 14 residues. V lost 0 bases and J 2 bases, leaving 7 bases between the germline ends. The germline CDR1 and CDR2 sequences are LGHNA and YSLEER. CDR3 region: CASSQDRKNYGYTF. CDR3 in DNA: TGCGCCAGCAGCCAAGATAGGAAGAACTATGGCTACACCTTC.

The chain combines TRBV28 with TRBJ1-2; D gene ambiguous. Germline assignment: CDR1 MDHEN and CDR2 SYDVKM. Trimming stripped 2 bases from V and 2 bases from J, with 9 bases between. There are 14 residues in the CDR3. The CDR3 reads CASSLRQENYGYTF. CDR3 bases: TGTGCCAGCAGTTTACGACAAGAGAACTATGGCTACACCTTC.

The genes are TRBV29-1 and TRBJ2-7; TRBD2 matches at 14 bases. J gave up 6 bases and V 3 bases, and 4 bases lay outside the gene matches. This CDR3 has 14 residues. Germline loops: CDR1 SQVTM, CDR2 ANQGSEA. Here the CDR3 DNA reads TGCAGCGTTGAGGGACTAGCGGGAGAGGGCGAGCAGTACTTC. Its protein product is CSVEGLAGEGEQYF.

This clone occurred a few times. The V call is TRBV28, the J call TRBJ2-1; 7 bases match TRBD2. The V segment lost 4 bases and the J segment 5 bases; nucleotides outside the gene matches: 11. The germline V gene has CDR1 MDHEN and CDR2 SYDVKM. The CDR3 is made up of 16 amino acids. CDR3 coding DNA: TGTGCCAGCAGTTCCTTAGCGGGTGATGAGAACAATGAGCAGTTCTTC. It specifies CASSSLAGDENNEQFF.

The chain couples TRBV4-1 to TRBJ1-2; D is perhaps TRBD1 (6 bases). This CDR3 comprises 14 residues. The germline V and J ends were trimmed by 7 bases and 2 bases, with 14 bases remaining between them. Germline CDR1 MGHRA, CDR2 YSYEKL. DNA for the CDR3: TGCGCCAGCACCTCAGGGGAGTCGAACTATGGCTACACCTTC. This codes for CASTSGESNYGYTF.

The table lists this clone with a few counts. The rearrangement uses TRBV11-2 and TRBJ1-1, with D unclear. Trimming removed 1 base at V and 8 bases at J, with 8 bases between. The CDR3 has 12 amino acids. The germline CDR1 and CDR2 sequences are SGHAT and FQNNGV. In DNA, the CDR3 is TGTGCCAGCAGCTTAGGAGGCTTAGAAGCTTTCTTT. Residues: CASSLGGLEAFF.

This chain links TRBV27 with TRBJ2-3; TRBD2 matches 9 bases. V was pared by 10 bases and J by 1 base, with 3 bases of the junction left unmatched. Germline V lookup: CDR1 MNHEY, CDR2 SMNVEV (reference sequence). This CDR3 is 13 amino acids long. CDR3 residues: CATRLAGTDTQYF. The DNA for the CDR3 is TGTGCCACGAGACTAGCGGGCACAGATACGCAGTATTTT.

The chain combines TRBV28 with TRBJ1-1; 7 bases agree with TRBD1. The germline V gene encodes CDR1 MDHEN and CDR2 SYDVKM. The CDR3 length is 14 residues. V trimming: 5 bases; J trimming: 8 bases; junction bases outside the gene matches: 11. The CDR3 loop reads CASSPRAGTAEAFF. The CDR3, as DNA: TGTGCCAGCAGTCCTAGGGCCGGGACAGCCGAAGCTTTCTTT.

There are many counts of this clone. The chain is built from TRBV29-1 and TRBJ2-5; 7 bases align to TRBD2. Germline V lookup: CDR1 SQVTM, CDR2 ANQGSEA. The J segment lost 2 bases and the V segment lost 0 bases, leaving 6 bases of the junction unmatched. This CDR3 contains 15 residues. CDR3 DNA sequence: TGCAGCGTTGAAGATGGCCTAGCGGTACAAGAGACCCAGTACTTC. Protein product: CSVEDGLAVQETQYF.

This clone was recorded only once. The chain has TRBV2 and TRBJ2-6, with 7 nucleotides matching TRBD2. CDR1 and CDR2 (germline): SNHLY, FYNNEI. This CDR3 is 17 amino acids long. Losses at the gene ends were 3 bases for V and 2 bases for J; bases not matched to a gene: 7. The CDR3 protein is CASSDPGRGAGANVLTF. CDR3 DNA: TGTGCCAGCAGTGACCCGGGCCGGGGGGCTGGGGCCAACGTCCTGACTTTC.

In its sample, this clone was seen once. The chain has TRBV29-1 and TRBJ2-7; no clear D gene. CDR3 length: 11 amino acids. Germline V lookup: CDR1 SQVTM, CDR2 ANQGSEA. V was shortened by 6 bases and J by 4 bases, with 10 bases between the two germline ends. The CDR3: CSVDWGYEQYF. CDR3 sequence (DNA): TGCAGCGTCGACTGGGGATACGAGCAGTACTTC.

The rearrangement links TRBV4-2 to TRBJ1-1; no reliable D call. Trimming removed 1 base at V and 1 base at J, with 10 bases between. This CDR3 comprises 15 residues. Germline V gene sequence: CDR1 LGHNA, CDR2 YNFKEQ. The CDR3 region is CASSQVERPNTEAFF. The CDR3, as DNA: TGTGCCAGCAGCCAAGTGGAAAGGCCGAACACTGAAGCTTTCTTT.

The chain employs TRBV7-9 and TRBJ1-4; D might be TRBD1 (5 bases). The germline V gene has CDR1 SEHNR and CDR2 FQNEAQ (reference sequence). Trimming left V 6 bases short and J 0 bases short, with 11 bases between. The CDR3 contains 15 residues. CDR3 bases: TGTGCCAGCAGTCTTCAGGGAGCAACTAATGAAAAACTGTTTTTT. It specifies CASSLQGATNEKLFF.

This sequence joins TRBV4-3 and TRBJ2-5; 12 bases match TRBD1. CDR3 length: 17 amino acids. Germline values: CDR1 LGHNA, CDR2 YSLEER. The J segment lost 5 bases and the V segment lost 1 base, leaving 8 bases of the junction unmatched. The CDR3 protein is CASSQVMVGQGAETQYF. DNA of the CDR3: TGCGCCAGCAGCCAAGTAATGGTGGGACAGGGGGCCGAGACCCAGTACTTC.

The rearrangement uses TRBV4-1 and TRBJ2-3; tentatively, D is TRBD2 (5 bases). The CDR3 loop spans 16 amino acids. CDR1 and CDR2 (germline): MGHRA, YSYEKL. Trimming removed 0 bases at V and 7 bases at J, with 17 bases between. CDR3: CASSQDRSGSTNTQYF. CDR3 bases: TGCGCCAGCAGCCAAGATAGGAGCGGTTCCACGAATACGCAGTATTTT.

J is TRBJ2-1 and V is TRBV4-3, with a weak D call TRBD2 (6 bases). The germline gives CDR1 LGHNA, CDR2 YSLEER. This CDR3 region has 16 residues. Trimming stripped 0 bases from V and 6 bases from J, with 15 bases between. DNA for the CDR3: TGCGCCAGCAGCCAAGATGGGACGGGAGCTCTCAATGAGCAGTTCTTC. Protein sequence: CASSQDGTGALNEQFF.

This clone has just one count. This rearrangement joins TRBV5-8 to TRBJ2-1; 9 bases are a match to TRBD2. Germline V gene data show CDR1 as SGHTS and CDR2 as YDEGEE. The length of the CDR3 is 15 residues. J lost 7 bases, V lost 1 base, and 6 bases had no gene match. The CDR3 reads CASSLIWTSDNEQFF. The DNA of the CDR3 is TGTGCCAGCAGCTTGATTTGGACTAGCGATAATGAGCAGTTCTTC.

The chain has TRBV27 and TRBJ1-2, with D unclear. CDR1 and CDR2 from the germline V gene are MNHEY and SMNVEV (reference sequence). The CDR3 has 13 amino acids. Trimming shortened V by 4 bases and J by 4 bases, and 10 bases separated the two germline ends. The DNA for the CDR3 is TGTGCCAGCAGTTCCGAAGGGTCCTATGGCTACACCTTC. It yields the protein CASSSEGSYGYTF.

This chain connects TRBV27 to TRBJ2-7; 7 bases agree with TRBD1. V was pared by 6 bases and J by 3 bases, with 8 bases of the junction left unmatched. The germline V gene encodes CDR1 MNHEY and CDR2 SMNVEV (reference sequence). CDR3 length equals 14 residues. CDR3 sequence (DNA): TGTGCCAGCAGCCCGGGACAGTTAGGCTACGAGCAGTACTTC. Its translation: CASSPGQLGYEQYF.

V and J are TRBV5-6 and TRBJ1-1, with D unclear. CDR3 length equals 12 residues. Per the germline V gene, CDR1 is SGHDT and CDR2 is YYEEEE. V was clipped by 4 bases and J by 4 bases, with 8 bases between them. The CDR3 bases are TGTGCCAGCAGCCTGGGGAGCACTGAAGCTTTCTTT. This translates into CASSLGSTEAFF.

Concerning this clone itself: A far larger clone is a single base away, which makes a read error likely. This CDR3 is also generated by other DNA sequences in the sample. The chain is built from TRBV4-2 and TRBJ2-3; 8 bases fit TRBD2. Germline lookup yields CDR1 LGHNA and CDR2 YNFKEQ. The ends lost 1 base at V and 2 bases at J; junction bases unmatched: 2. This CDR3 has 15 residues. The CDR3 nucleotides read TGTGCCAGCAGCCAAGCGGGAGGGCCCACAGATACGCAGTATTTT. Its protein product is CASSQAGGPTDTQYF.